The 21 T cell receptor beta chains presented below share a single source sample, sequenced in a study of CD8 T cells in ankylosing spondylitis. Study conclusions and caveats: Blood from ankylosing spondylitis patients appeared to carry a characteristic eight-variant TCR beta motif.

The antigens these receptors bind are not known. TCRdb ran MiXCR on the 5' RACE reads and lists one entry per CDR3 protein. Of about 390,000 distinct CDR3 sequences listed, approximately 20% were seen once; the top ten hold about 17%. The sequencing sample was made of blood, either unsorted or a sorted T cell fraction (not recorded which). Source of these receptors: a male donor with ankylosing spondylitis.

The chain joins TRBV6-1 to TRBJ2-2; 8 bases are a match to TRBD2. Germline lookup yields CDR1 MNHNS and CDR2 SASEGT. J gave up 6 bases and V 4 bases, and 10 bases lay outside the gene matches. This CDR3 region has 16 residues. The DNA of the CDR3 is TGTGCCAGCAGTGCGGTGGCGGGAGGAGGGGCCGGGGAGCTGTTTTTT. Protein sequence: CASSAVAGGGAGELFF.

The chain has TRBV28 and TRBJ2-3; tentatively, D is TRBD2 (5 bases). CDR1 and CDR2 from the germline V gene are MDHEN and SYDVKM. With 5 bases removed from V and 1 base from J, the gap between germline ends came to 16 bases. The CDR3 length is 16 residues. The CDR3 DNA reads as TGTGCCAGCAGTCCTCCAAAGCGGAGACGCACAGATACGCAGTATTTT. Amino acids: CASSPPKRRRTDTQYF. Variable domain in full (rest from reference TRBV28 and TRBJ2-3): DVKVTQSSRYLVKRTGEKVFLECVQDMDHENMFWYRQDPGLGLRLIYFSYDVKMKEKGDIPEGYSVSREKKERFSLILESASTNQTSMYLCASSPPKRRRTDTQYFGPGTRLTVL.

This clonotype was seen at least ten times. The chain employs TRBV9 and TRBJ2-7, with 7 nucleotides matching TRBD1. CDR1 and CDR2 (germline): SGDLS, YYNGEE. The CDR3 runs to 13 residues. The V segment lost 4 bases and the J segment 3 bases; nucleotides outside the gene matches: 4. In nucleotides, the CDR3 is TGTGCCAGCAGCTTAACAGGGGACTACGAGCAGTACTTC. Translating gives CASSLTGDYEQYF.

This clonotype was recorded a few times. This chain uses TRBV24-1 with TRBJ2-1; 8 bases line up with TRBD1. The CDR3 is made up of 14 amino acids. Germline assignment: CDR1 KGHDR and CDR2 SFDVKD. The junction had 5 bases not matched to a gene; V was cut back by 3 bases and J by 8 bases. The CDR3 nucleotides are TGTGCCACCAGTGATCGCAGGGGGCTAGATGAGCAGTTCTTC. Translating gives CATSDRRGLDEQFF.

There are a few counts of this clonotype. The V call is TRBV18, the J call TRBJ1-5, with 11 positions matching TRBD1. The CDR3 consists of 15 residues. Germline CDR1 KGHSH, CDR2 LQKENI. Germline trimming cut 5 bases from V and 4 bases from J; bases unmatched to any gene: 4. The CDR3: CASSLDRGPNQPQHF. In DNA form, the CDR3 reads TGTGCCAGCTCATTGGACAGGGGGCCAAATCAGCCCCAGCATTTT.

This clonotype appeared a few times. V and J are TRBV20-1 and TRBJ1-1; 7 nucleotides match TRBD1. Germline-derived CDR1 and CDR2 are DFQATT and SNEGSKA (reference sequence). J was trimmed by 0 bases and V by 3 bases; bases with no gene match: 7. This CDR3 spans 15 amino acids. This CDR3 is CSASPGQPMNTEAFF. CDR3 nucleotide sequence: TGCAGTGCTAGCCCGGGACAGCCAATGAACACTGAAGCTTTCTTT.

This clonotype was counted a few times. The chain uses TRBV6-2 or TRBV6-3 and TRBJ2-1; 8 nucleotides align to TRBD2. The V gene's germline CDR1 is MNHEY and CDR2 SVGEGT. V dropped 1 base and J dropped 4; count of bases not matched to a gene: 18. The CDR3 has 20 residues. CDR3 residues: CASSYLLAGPLVPFYNEQFF. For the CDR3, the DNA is TGTGCCAGCAGTTACTTATTAGCGGGACCCTTAGTTCCATTTTACAATGAGCAGTTCTTC.

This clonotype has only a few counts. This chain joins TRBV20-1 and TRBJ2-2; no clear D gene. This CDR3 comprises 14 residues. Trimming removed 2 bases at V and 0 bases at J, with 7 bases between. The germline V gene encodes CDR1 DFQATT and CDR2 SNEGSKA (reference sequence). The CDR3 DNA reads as TGCAGTGCTAGATCAGGATCGAACACCGGGGAGCTGTTTTTT. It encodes CSARSGSNTGELFF.

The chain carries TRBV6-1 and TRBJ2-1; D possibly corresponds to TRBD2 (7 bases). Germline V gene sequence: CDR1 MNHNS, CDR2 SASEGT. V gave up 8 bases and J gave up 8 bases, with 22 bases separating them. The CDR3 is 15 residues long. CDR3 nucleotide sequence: TGTGCCAGCCGGAGGGGGGGGAGGGCCGCGGATGAGCAGTTCTTC. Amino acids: CASRRGGRAADEQFF.

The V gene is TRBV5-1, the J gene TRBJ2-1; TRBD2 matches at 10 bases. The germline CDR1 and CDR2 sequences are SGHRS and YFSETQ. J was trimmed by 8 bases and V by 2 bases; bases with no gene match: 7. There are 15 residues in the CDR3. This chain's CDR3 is CASSFSLAGLDEQFF. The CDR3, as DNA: TGCGCCAGCAGCTTCTCACTAGCGGGATTGGATGAGCAGTTCTTC.

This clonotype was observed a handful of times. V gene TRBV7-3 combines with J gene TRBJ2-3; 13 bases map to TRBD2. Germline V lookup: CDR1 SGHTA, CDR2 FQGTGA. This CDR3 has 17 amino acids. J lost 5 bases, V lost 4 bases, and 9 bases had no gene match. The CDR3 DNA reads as TGTGCCAGCAGCTCCCAACTAGCGGGAGGGCAAATAGATACGCAGTATTTT. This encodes CASSSQLAGGQIDTQYF.

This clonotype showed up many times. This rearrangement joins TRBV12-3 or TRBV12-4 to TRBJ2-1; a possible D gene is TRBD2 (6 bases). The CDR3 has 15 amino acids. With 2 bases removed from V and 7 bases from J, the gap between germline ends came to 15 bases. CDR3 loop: CASSLPVRGSNEQFF. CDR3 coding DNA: TGTGCCAGCAGTTTACCTGTCCGGGGGTCAAATGAGCAGTTCTTC.

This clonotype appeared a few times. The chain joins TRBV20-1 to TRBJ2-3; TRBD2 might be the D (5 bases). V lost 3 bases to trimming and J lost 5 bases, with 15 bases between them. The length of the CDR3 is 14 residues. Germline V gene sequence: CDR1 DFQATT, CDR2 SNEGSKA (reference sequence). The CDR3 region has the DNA TGCAGTGCTAGCGATGAATGGGCGGGAGATACGCAGTATTTT. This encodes CSASDEWAGDTQYF.

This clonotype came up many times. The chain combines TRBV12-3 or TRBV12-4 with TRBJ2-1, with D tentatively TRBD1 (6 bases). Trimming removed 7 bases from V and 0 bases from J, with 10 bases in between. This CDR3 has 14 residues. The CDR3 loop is CASKTGSSYNEQFF. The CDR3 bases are TGTGCCAGCAAAACAGGGAGCTCCTACAATGAGCAGTTCTTC.

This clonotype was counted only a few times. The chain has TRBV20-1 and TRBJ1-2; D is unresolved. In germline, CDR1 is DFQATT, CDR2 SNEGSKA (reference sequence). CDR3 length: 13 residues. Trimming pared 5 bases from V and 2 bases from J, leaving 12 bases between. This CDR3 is CSAQGSPNYGYTF. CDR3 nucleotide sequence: TGCAGTGCTCAAGGTAGCCCGAACTATGGCTACACCTTC.

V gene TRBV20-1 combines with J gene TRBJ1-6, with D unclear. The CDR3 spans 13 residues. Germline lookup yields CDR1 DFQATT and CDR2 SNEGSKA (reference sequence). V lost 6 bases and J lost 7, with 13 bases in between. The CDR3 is CSARLAVNSPLHF. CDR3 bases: TGCAGTGCGCGTTTGGCGGTAAATTCACCCCTCCACTTT.

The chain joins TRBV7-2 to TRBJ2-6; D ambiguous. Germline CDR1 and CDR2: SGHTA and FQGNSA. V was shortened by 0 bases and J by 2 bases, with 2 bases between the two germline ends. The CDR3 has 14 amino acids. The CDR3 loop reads CASSLAAGANVLTF. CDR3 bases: TGTGCCAGCAGCTTAGCGGCTGGGGCCAACGTCCTGACTTTC.

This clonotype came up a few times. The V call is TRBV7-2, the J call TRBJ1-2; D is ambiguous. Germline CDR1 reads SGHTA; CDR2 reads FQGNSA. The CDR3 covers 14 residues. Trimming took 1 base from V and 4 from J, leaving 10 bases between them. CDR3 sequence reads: CASSLDVYGYGYTF. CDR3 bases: TGTGCCAGCAGCTTAGACGTTTACGGCTATGGCTACACCTTC. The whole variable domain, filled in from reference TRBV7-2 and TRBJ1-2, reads GAGVSQSPSNKVTEKGKDVELRCDPISGHTALYWYRQSLGQGLEFLIYFQGNSAPDKSGLPSDRFSAERTGGSVSTLTIQRTQQEDSAVYLCASSLDVYGYGYTFGSGTRLTVV.

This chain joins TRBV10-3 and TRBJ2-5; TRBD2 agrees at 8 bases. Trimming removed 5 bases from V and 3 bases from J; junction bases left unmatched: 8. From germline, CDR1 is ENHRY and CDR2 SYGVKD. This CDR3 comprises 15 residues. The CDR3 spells CAISLRLAYEETQYF. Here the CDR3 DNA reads TGTGCCATCAGTTTACGACTAGCGTATGAAGAGACCCAGTACTTC.

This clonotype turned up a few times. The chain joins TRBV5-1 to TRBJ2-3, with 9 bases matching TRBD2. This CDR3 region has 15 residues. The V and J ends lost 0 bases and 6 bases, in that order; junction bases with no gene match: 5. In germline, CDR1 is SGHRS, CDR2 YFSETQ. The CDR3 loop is CASSLVSGRSDTQYF. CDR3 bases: TGCGCCAGCAGCTTGGTTAGCGGGAGATCGGATACGCAGTATTTT.

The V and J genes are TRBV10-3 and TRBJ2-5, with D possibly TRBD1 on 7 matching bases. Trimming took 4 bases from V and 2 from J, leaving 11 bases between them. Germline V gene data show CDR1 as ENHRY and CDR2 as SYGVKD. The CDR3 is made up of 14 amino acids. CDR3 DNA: TGTGCCATCAGTGGCGGGACAGAACAAGAGACCCAGTACTTC. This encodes CAISGGTEQETQYF.